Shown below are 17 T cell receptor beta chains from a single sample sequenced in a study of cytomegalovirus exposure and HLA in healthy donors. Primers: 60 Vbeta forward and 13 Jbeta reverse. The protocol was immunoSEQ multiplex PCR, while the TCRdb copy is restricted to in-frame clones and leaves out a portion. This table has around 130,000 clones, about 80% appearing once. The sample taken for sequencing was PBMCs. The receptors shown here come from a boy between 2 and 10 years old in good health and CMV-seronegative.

The CDR3 nucleotides read TGTGCCACCAGCAGCTTACTAGGCCCGAGCTTCGGGGAGCTGTTTTTT. This encodes CATSSLLGPSFGELFF. V and J are TRBV15 and TRBJ2-2, with D perhaps matching TRBD2 (5 bases). The V end was cut by 3 bases, the J end by 7 bases, with 18 bases between. This CDR3 has 16 amino acids. Germline V gene lookup returns CDR1 LNHNV and CDR2 YYDKDF (reference sequence).

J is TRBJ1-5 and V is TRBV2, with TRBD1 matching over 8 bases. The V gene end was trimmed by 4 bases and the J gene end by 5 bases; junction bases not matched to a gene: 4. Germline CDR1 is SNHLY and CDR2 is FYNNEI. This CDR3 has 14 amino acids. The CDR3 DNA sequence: TGTGCCAGCAGTGGAGACAGGGGAGATCAGCCCCAGCATTTT. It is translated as CASSGDRGDQPQHF.

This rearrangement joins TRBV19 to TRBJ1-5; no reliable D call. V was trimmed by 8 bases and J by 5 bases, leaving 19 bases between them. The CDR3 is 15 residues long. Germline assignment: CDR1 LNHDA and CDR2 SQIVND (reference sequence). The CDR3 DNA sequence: TGTGCCAGTGGGCCGGGGAGTAGGGAGGATCAGCCCCAGCATTTT. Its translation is CASGPGSREDQPQHF.

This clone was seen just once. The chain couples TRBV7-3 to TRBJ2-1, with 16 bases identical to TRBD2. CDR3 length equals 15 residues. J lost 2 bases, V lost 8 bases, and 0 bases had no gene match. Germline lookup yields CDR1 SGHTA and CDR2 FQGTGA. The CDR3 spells CASGTSGGAYNEQFF. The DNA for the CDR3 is TGTGCCAGCGGGACTAGCGGGGGGGCCTACAATGAGCAGTTCTTC.

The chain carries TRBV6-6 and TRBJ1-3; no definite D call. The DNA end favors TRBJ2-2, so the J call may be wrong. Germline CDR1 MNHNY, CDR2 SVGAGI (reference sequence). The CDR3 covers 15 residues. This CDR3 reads CASSPLLPNTGELFF. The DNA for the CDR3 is TGTGCCAGCAGCCCATTACTCCCGAACACCGGGGAGCTGTTTTTT.

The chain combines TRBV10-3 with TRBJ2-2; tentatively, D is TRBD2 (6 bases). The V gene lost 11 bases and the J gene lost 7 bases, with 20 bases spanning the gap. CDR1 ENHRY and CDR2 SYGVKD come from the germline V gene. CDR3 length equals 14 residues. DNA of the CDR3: TGTGCCTCAGGACGGGAGAGGAAGGACGGGGAGCTGTTTTTT. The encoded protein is CASGRERKDGELFF.

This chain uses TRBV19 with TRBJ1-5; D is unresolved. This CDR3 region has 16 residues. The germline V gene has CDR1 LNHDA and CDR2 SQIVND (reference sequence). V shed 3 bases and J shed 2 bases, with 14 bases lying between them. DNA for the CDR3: TGTGCCAGTAGTATGAGAGTGGGTGGAGGCAATCAGCCCCAGCATTTT. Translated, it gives CASSMRVGGGNQPQHF.

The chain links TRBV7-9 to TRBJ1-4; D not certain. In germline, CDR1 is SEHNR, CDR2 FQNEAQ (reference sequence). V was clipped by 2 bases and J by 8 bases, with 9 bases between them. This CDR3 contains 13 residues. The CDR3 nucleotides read TGTGCCAGCAGCTTACCGGAGGAAGAAAAACTGTTTTTT. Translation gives CASSLPEEEKLFF.

The CDR3 DNA is TGTGCCAGCAGTGACTCCGGTAGCGGTAGCACAGATACGCAGTATTTT. Its translation is CASSDSGSGSTDTQYF. The chain uses TRBV6-4 and TRBJ2-3; tentative D call: TRBD2 (6 bases). V was pared by 0 bases and J by 0 bases, with 10 bases between. From germline, CDR1 is MRHNA and CDR2 SNTAGT. The CDR3 is 16 amino acids.

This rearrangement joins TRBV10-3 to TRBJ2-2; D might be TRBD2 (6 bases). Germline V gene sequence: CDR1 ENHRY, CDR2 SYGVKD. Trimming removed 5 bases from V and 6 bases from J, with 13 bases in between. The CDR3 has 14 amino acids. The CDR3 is CAISSGVRAGELFF. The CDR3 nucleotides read TGTGCCATCAGTTCGGGAGTGCGCGCCGGGGAGCTGTTTTTT.

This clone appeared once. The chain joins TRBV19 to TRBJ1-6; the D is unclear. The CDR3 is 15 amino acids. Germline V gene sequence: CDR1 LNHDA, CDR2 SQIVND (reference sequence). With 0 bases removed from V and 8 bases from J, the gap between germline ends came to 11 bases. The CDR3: CASSIDGQLYSPLHF. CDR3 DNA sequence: TGTGCCAGTAGTATAGATGGCCAGTTATATTCACCCCTCCACTTT.

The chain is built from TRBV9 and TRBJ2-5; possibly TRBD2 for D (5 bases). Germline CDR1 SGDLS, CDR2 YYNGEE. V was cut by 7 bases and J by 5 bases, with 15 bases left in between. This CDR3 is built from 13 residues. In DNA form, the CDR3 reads TGTGCCAGCGGCAGGACTGATTTCGAGACCCAGTACTTC. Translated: CASGRTDFETQYF. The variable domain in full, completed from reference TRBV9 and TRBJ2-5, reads DSGVTQTPKHLITATGQRVTLRCSPRSGDLSVYWYQQSLDQGLQFLIQYYNGEERAKGNILERFSAQQFPDLHSELNLSSLELGDSALYFCASGRTDFETQYFGPGTRLLVL.

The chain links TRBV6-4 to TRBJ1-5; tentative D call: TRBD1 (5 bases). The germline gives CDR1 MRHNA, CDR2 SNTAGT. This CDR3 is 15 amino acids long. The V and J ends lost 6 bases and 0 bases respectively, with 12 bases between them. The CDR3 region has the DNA TGTGCCAGCAGATTGACAGAGCATAGCAATCAGCCCCAGCATTTT. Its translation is CASRLTEHSNQPQHF.

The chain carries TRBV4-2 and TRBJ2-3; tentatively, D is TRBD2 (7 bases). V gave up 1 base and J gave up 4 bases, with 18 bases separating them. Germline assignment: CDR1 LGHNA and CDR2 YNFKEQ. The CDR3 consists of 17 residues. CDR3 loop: CASSQVERGGGSDTQYF. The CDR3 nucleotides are TGTGCCAGCAGCCAAGTCGAGCGGGGAGGGGGATCAGATACGCAGTATTTT.

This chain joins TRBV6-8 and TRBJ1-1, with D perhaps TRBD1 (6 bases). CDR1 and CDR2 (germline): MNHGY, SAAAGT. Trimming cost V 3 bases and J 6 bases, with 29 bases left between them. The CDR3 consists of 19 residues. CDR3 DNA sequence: TGTGCCAGCAGTTATTACAGGGTAGGTAGAACACCCAAACCCCCTGAAGCTTTCTTT. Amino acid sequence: CASSYYRVGRTPKPPEAFF.

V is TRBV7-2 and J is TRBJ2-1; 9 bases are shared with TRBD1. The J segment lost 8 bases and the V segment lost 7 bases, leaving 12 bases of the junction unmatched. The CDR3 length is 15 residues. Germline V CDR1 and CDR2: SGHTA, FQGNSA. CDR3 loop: CASTPNRGRIDEQFF. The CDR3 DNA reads TGTGCCAGCACCCCGAACAGGGGGCGCATCGATGAGCAGTTCTTC.

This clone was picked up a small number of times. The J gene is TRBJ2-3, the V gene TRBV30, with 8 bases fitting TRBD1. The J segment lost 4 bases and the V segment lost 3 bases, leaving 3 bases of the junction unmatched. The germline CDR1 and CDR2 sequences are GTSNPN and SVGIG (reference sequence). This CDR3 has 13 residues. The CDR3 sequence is CAWSLQGADTQYF. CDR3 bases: TGTGCCTGGAGCCTACAGGGGGCAGATACGCAGTATTTT.